These 7 T cell receptor beta chains were all obtained from the same sample, sequenced in a study of blood T cell repertoires in COVID-19. Sequencing used immunoSEQ multiplex PCR; TCRdb keeps in-frame clones, though not all of them. The sample lists roughly 130,000 clones, 65% to 85% occurring once. Sequenced sample: peripheral blood. These receptors were collected from a man between 65 and 85 years old with acute or convalescent COVID-19.

This sequence joins TRBV7-6 and TRBJ2-6; 11 nucleotides align to TRBD1. The CDR3 totals 17 residues. Germline CDR1 SGHVS, CDR2 FNYEAQ. With V trimmed by 1 base and J by 2 bases, 1 base remained unmatched. The CDR3 region is CASSLGTGGTGANVLTF. The DNA for the CDR3 is TGTGCCAGCAGCTTAGGGACAGGGGGCACTGGGGCCAACGTCCTGACTTTC. Drawing the rest from reference TRBV7-6 and TRBJ2-6, the complete variable domain is GAGVSQSPRYKVTKRGQDVALRCDPISGHVSLYWYRQALGQGPEFLTYFNYEAQQDKSGLPNDRFSAERPEGSISTLTIQRTEQRDSAMYRCASSLGTGGTGANVLTFGAGSRLTVL.

The chain is built from TRBV19 and TRBJ1-5; D is ambiguous. Trimming shortened V by 6 bases and J by 1 base, and 10 bases separated the two germline ends. The CDR3 sequence is 14 residues long. CDR1 is LNHDA, CDR2 SQIVND, per germline (reference sequence). Here the CDR3 DNA reads TGTGCCAGTAGGGGCGACCTAAGCAATCAGCCCCAGCATTTT. As protein: CASRGDLSNQPQHF.

V is TRBV7-2 and J is TRBJ1-2, with TRBD1 identical over 7 bases. The CDR3 extends over 13 amino acids. J was trimmed by 5 bases and V by 5 bases; bases with no gene match: 5. Per the germline V gene, CDR1 is SGHTA and CDR2 is FQGNSA. The CDR3 region is CASSLGTEYGYTF. The CDR3 nucleotides read TGTGCCAGCAGCCTAGGGACAGAGTATGGCTACACCTTC.

The chain combines TRBV25-1 with TRBJ1-5, with TRBD1 as a possible D gene (6 bases). Germline V gives CDR1 MGHDK, CDR2 SYGVNS. Trimming left V 5 bases short and J 1 base short, with 12 bases between. The CDR3 length is 15 residues. This CDR3 reads CASSPAGVSNQPQHF. The CDR3 region has the DNA TGTGCCAGCAGTCCCGCAGGGGTGAGCAATCAGCCCCAGCATTTT.

The V and J genes are TRBV19 and TRBJ1-2; 8 bases agree with TRBD1. Germline V gene data show CDR1 as LNHDA and CDR2 as SQIVND (reference sequence). The V segment lost 7 bases and the J segment 7 bases; nucleotides outside the gene matches: 14. This CDR3 is built from 15 residues. This CDR3 is CASISRDRFRGGYTF. The DNA for the CDR3 is TGTGCCAGTATCAGCCGGGACAGGTTTCGCGGTGGCTACACCTTC.

This clone was seen a single time. J is TRBJ2-2 and V is TRBV6-5, with TRBD1 matching over 9 bases. This CDR3 region has 14 residues. Losses at the gene ends were 5 bases for V and 4 bases for J; bases not matched to a gene: 2. Germline V gene data show CDR1 as MNHEY and CDR2 as SVGAGI. CDR3 in amino acids: CASSRDRATGELFF. The DNA for the CDR3 is TGTGCCAGCAGTAGGGACAGGGCCACCGGGGAGCTGTTTTTT.

This clone was observed a single time. This rearrangement joins TRBV10-3 to TRBJ1-2; possibly TRBD1 for D (5 bases). Germline lookup yields CDR1 ENHRY and CDR2 SYGVKD. V was clipped by 6 bases and J by 0 bases, with 17 bases between them. The CDR3 runs to 16 residues. CDR3 in DNA: TGTGCCATCAGCCAACTGGGGGGAGCGGCTAACTATGGCTACACCTTC. Its translation: CAISQLGGAANYGYTF.